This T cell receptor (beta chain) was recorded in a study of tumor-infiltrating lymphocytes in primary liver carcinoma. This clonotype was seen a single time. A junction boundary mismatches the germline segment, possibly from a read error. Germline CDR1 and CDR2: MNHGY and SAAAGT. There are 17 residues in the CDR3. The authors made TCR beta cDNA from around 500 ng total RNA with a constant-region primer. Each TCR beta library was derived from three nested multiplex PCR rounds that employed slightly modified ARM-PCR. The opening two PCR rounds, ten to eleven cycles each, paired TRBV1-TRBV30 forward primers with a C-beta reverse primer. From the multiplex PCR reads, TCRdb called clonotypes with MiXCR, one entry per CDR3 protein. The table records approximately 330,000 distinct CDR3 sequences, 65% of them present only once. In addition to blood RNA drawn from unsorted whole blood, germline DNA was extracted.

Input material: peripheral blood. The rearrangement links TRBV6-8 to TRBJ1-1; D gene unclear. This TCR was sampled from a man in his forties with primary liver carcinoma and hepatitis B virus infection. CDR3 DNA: TGTGCCAGCAATTACCGCACAAGAAGCCGGAGGAACACTGAAGCTTTCTTT. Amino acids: CASNYRTRSRRNTEAFF.